The next 25 T cell receptor beta chains were all read from a single sample in a study of blood T cells in healthy people across ages (dated by TCRdb to about 2015). Libraries were built with 5' RACE. Sequencing used an Illumina HiSeq 2500. The second PCR ran for about 7 to 11 cycles and used a J-beta primer mix along with a sample-barcoded 5' primer. TCRdb applied fastp at Q25 and MiXCR to the public reads, then kept only in-frame beta chains. Every entry covers one CDR3 protein and lists the most common genes and DNA from its rows. The sample table shows some 1.4 million distinct CDR3 sequences, and approximately 40% are seen once. The ten top clones hold 7.9% of the sample. Sequencing was performed on blood. The source is a woman aged 18-35 years in good health.

In this sample, this clonotype turned up a few times. The J gene is TRBJ2-3, the V gene TRBV5-1, with D unclear. Looked up from germline, CDR1 is SGHRS and CDR2 is YFSETQ. This CDR3 has 16 amino acids. Trimming took 0 bases from V and 0 from J, leaving 11 bases between them. The CDR3 DNA reads TGCGCCAGCAGCTTGGCTCAGCAGACTAGCACAGATACGCAGTATTTT. This codes for CASSLAQQTSTDTQYF.

This clonotype was detected only once. The chain is built from TRBV7-2 and TRBJ2-1; TRBD2 matches 13 bases. Germline V CDR1 and CDR2: SGHTA, FQGNSA. The CDR3 is 18 amino acids. V trimming: 1 base; J trimming: 2 bases; junction bases outside the gene matches: 5. CDR3 in amino acids: CASSLVRLAGGTYNEQFF. Here the CDR3 DNA reads TGTGCCAGCAGCTTAGTCCGACTAGCGGGAGGTACCTACAATGAGCAGTTCTTC.

V and J are TRBV29-1 and TRBJ2-3; perhaps TRBD1 as D (5 bases). Germline loops: CDR1 SQVTM, CDR2 ANQGSEA. The CDR3 has 16 residues. V was pared by 0 bases and J by 0 bases, with 13 bases between. The CDR3 DNA sequence: TGCAGCGTTGAAGATCAGGGTGTCTCTAGCACAGATACGCAGTATTTT. It encodes CSVEDQGVSSTDTQYF.

This CDR3 reads CASGTTGTYEQYF. The CDR3 coding sequence is TGTGCCAGCGGCACGACCGGGACTTACGAGCAGTACTTC. This chain links TRBV13 with TRBJ2-7, with TRBD2 as a possible D gene (6 bases). With 8 bases removed from V and 4 bases from J, the gap between germline ends came to 15 bases. The CDR3 runs 13 residues. Germline loops: CDR1 PRHDT, CDR2 FYEKMQ (reference sequence).

The chain uses TRBV7-9 and TRBJ1-1; a possible D gene is TRBD1 (6 bases). The CDR3 totals 15 residues. Germline CDR1 and CDR2: SEHNR and FQNEAQ (reference sequence). V dropped 3 bases and J dropped 5 bases, with 16 bases sitting between them. CDR3 nucleotide sequence: TGTGCCAGCAGCTTTCAGGACAGTTCTTCTACTGAAGCTTTCTTT. Protein product: CASSFQDSSSTEAFF.

The CDR3: CASSPPPGRAGSNTGELFF. In nucleotides, the CDR3 is TGTGCCAGCAGTCCCCCCCCCGGACGAGCGGGATCGAACACCGGGGAGCTGTTTTTT. The rearrangement joins TRBV12-3 or TRBV12-4 to TRBJ2-2, with 7 bases identical to TRBD2. V lost 5 bases, J lost 0 bases, and 15 bases stayed unmatched. CDR3 size: 19 residues.

The chain employs TRBV25-1 and TRBJ1-1; no reliable D call. There are 13 residues in the CDR3. V was pared by 10 bases and J by 8 bases, with 20 bases between. Germline V gene sequence: CDR1 MGHDK, CDR2 SYGVNS. The CDR3 DNA follows: TGTGCCACAAGCCCTTCATCGACCCAAGAAGCTTTCTTT. Translating it yields CATSPSSTQEAFF.

This rearrangement joins TRBV18 to TRBJ2-1, with 8 bases matching TRBD2. The CDR3 runs to 15 residues. Germline loops: CDR1 KGHSH, CDR2 LQKENI. The V gene end was trimmed by 2 bases and the J gene end by 9 bases; junction bases not matched to a gene: 9. CDR3 sequence reads: CASSPTSGGEVEQFF. As DNA, the CDR3 is TGTGCCAGCTCACCAACTAGCGGAGGGGAGGTTGAGCAGTTCTTC. The full variable domain, completed using reference TRBV18 and TRBJ2-1, is NAGVMQNPRHLVRRRGQEARLRCSPMKGHSHVYWYRQLPEEGLKFMVYLQKENIIDESGMPKERFSAEFPKEGPSILRIQQVVRGDSAAYFCASSPTSGGEVEQFFGPGTRLTVL.

CDR3 in amino acids: CSARGLADHGEQYF. The CDR3 DNA follows: TGCAGTGCCCGGGGACTAGCGGACCACGGGGAGCAGTACTTC. The chain is built from TRBV20-1 and TRBJ2-7; 11 bases are a match to TRBD2. Germline-derived CDR1 and CDR2 are DFQATT and SNEGSKA (reference sequence). The V and J ends lost 6 bases and 7 bases, in that order; junction bases with no gene match: 11. The CDR3 runs to 14 residues.

This rearrangement joins TRBV12-3 or TRBV12-4 to TRBJ1-1; TRBD1 is a possible D gene (5 bases). V lost 7 bases and J 4 bases, leaving 22 bases between the germline ends. The CDR3 extends over 16 amino acids. The DNA of the CDR3 is TGTGCCAGCACCCCGGGGGTAGGGAATATCGGCACTGAAGCTTTCTTT. This sequence encodes CASTPGVGNIGTEAFF.

This clonotype was seen a handful of times. V is TRBV5-1 and J is TRBJ1-1; perhaps TRBD1 as D (6 bases). V dropped 9 bases and J dropped 4 bases, with 19 bases sitting between them. CDR3 length: 14 amino acids. Germline CDR1 reads SGHRS; CDR2 reads YFSETQ. CDR3 sequence reads: CATENRDHGTEAFF. The CDR3 DNA sequence: TGCGCCACCGAAAACAGGGATCATGGCACTGAAGCTTTCTTT.

This clonotype has only a few counts. The chain recombines TRBV6-4 with TRBJ2-3; possible D gene TRBD2, 5 bases. The CDR3 loop spans 15 amino acids. Germline-derived CDR1 and CDR2 are MRHNA and SNTAGT. V was shortened by 2 bases and J by 2 bases, with 11 bases between the two germline ends. DNA for the CDR3: TGTGCCAGCAGTGACCGAGCGGACTCCACAGATACGCAGTATTTT. It codes for CASSDRADSTDTQYF.

V gene TRBV28 combines with J gene TRBJ2-5; D might be TRBD1 or TRBD2, each matching 6 bases. V lost 4 bases to trimming and J lost 11 bases, with 32 bases between them. Germline V lookup: CDR1 MDHEN, CDR2 SYDVKM. The CDR3 is made up of 18 amino acids. The CDR3 coding sequence is TGTGCCAGCAGTTCGGGGGCCGAATTCCTTAACTCCTACAATGAGCAGTACTTC. Protein sequence: CASSSGAEFLNSYNEQYF.

This clonotype occurred many times. The chain uses TRBV12-3 or TRBV12-4 and TRBJ2-5; 12 positions match TRBD1. V was pared by 4 bases and J by 4 bases, with 4 bases of the junction left unmatched. This CDR3 contains 15 residues. CDR3 nucleotide sequence: TGTGCCAGCAGTTCCGGGACAGGGGGCGGAGAGACCCAGTACTTC. Its protein is CASSSGTGGGETQYF.

The chain couples TRBV3-1 to TRBJ1-2; D perhaps matches TRBD1 (5 bases). Trimming cost V 1 base and J 10 bases, with 16 bases left between them. This CDR3 comprises 14 residues. Germline V lookup: CDR1 LGHDT, CDR2 YNNKEL (reference sequence). For the CDR3, the DNA is TGTGCCAGCAGCCAAGTCGAACAGCGGGGGTTCTACACCTTC. It specifies CASSQVEQRGFYTF. Variable domain in full (rest from reference TRBV3-1 and TRBJ1-2): DTAVSQTPKYLVTQMGNDKSIKCEQNLGHDTMYWYKQDSKKFLKIMFSYNNKELIINETVPNRFSPKSPDKAHLNLHINSLELGDSAVYFCASSQVEQRGFYTFGSGTRLTVV.

This sequence joins TRBV5-1 and TRBJ2-3; D is possibly TRBD2 (5 bases). Trimming shortened V by 2 bases and J by 0 bases, and 13 bases separated the two germline ends. CDR3 length equals 16 residues. Germline V gene sequence: CDR1 SGHRS, CDR2 YFSETQ. The CDR3 spells CASSFPREGSTDTQYF. In nucleotides, the CDR3 is TGCGCCAGCAGCTTCCCCCGGGAAGGAAGCACAGATACGCAGTATTTT. Combining the CDR3 with reference TRBV5-1 and TRBJ2-3 gives the whole variable domain KAGVTQTPRYLIKTRGQQVTLSCSPISGHRSVSWYQQTPGQGLQFLFEYFSETQRNKGNFPGRFSGRQFSNSRSEMNVSTLELGDSALYLCASSFPREGSTDTQYFGPGTRLTVL.

This clonotype has only a few counts. J is TRBJ2-4 and V is TRBV25-1; D is uncertain. CDR3 length equals 13 residues. CDR1 is MGHDK, CDR2 SYGVNS, per germline. The V gene lost 8 bases and the J gene lost 6 bases, with 14 bases spanning the gap. CDR3 in DNA: TGTGCCAGCGAAGAAGCACTTCGAAACATTCAGTACTTC. The encoded protein is CASEEALRNIQYF. Based on the CDR3 plus reference TRBV25-1 and TRBJ2-4, the full variable domain is EADIYQTPRYLVIGTGKKITLECSQTMGHDKMYWYQQDPGMELHLIHYSYGVNSTEKGDLSSESTVSRIRTEHFPLTLESARPSHTSQYLCASEEALRNIQYFGAGTRLSVL.

The gene calls are TRBV7-9 and TRBJ1-2, with D perhaps TRBD1 (5 bases). Trimming pared 5 bases from V and 4 bases from J, leaving 17 bases between. The CDR3 is 15 amino acids. From germline, CDR1 is SEHNR and CDR2 FQNEAQ (reference sequence). In nucleotides, the CDR3 is TGTGCCAGCAGCCCTATAGACTATGGGGCCTATGGCTACACCTTC. Translating gives CASSPIDYGAYGYTF.

A few counts support this clonotype. The V gene is TRBV11-2, the J gene TRBJ2-3; 10 bases fit TRBD1. Germline V gives CDR1 SGHAT, CDR2 FQNNGV. J gave up 1 base and V 3 bases, and 4 bases lay outside the gene matches. The CDR3 totals 16 residues. The DNA of the CDR3 is TGTGCCAGCAGCTTGGAAGGGACAGGGGGCACAGATACGCAGTATTTT. It is translated as CASSLEGTGGTDTQYF.

The V and J genes are TRBV5-1 and TRBJ2-1, with 8 bases lining up with TRBD2. This CDR3 has 15 amino acids. The trim removed 0 bases at V and 6 bases at J, leaving 5 bases unmatched. Germline-derived CDR1 and CDR2 are SGHRS and YFSETQ. The CDR3 DNA is TGCGCCAGCAGCTTGGGAGCGGGGGTGACCAATGAGCAGTTCTTC. Translated, it gives CASSLGAGVTNEQFF.

Concerning this clonotype itself: A read error may account for a junction end that differs from germline. The chain has TRBV3-1 and TRBJ1-1; D is undetermined. Per germline, CDR1 LGHDT and CDR2 YNNKEL (reference sequence). The CDR3 covers 13 residues. The CDR3 DNA reads TGTGCCGGCAGTCCTCCCGAGAACACTGAAGCTTTCTTT. It specifies CAGSPPENTEAFF.

This clonotype was seen a single time. This may arise from a read error, as a much more abundant clone is one base away. The V and J genes are TRBV20-1 and TRBJ2-7, with D unresolved. The length of the CDR3 is 11 residues. Trimming stripped 6 bases from V and 6 bases from J, with 12 bases between. Germline V gives CDR1 DFQATT, CDR2 SNEGSKA (reference sequence). In DNA, the CDR3 is TGCAGTGCGCGACCTTACTGCGAGCAGTACTTC. Protein product: CSARPYCEQYF.

V usage is TRBV28 and J usage is TRBJ2-3, with D possibly matching TRBD2 (6 bases). The CDR3 has 16 residues. Germline CDR1 MDHEN, CDR2 SYDVKM. Deletions cut 1 base from V and 0 bases from J, with 11 bases between. In nucleotides, the CDR3 is TGTGCCAGCAGTTTATCATTACTAGCTAGCACAGATACGCAGTATTTT. Translation: CASSLSLLASTDTQYF. The variable domain in full, with the rest retrieved from reference TRBV28 and TRBJ2-3, is DVKVTQSSRYLVKRTGEKVFLECVQDMDHENMFWYRQDPGLGLRLIYFSYDVKMKEKGDIPEGYSVSREKKERFSLILESASTNQTSMYLCASSLSLLASTDTQYFGPGTRLTVL.

This clonotype was found once. The chain links TRBV3-1 to TRBJ1-1; a possible D gene is TRBD1 (6 bases). The CDR3 runs to 14 residues. Germline CDR1 is LGHDT and CDR2 is YNNKEL (reference sequence). Trimming stripped 2 bases from V and 1 base from J, with 8 bases between. For the CDR3, the DNA is TGTGCCAGCAGCCAATCAGGGGCGAACACTGAAGCTTTCTTT. Amino acid sequence: CASSQSGANTEAFF.

This clonotype was observed a few times. The chain combines TRBV30 with TRBJ1-2; 8 bases fit TRBD1. This CDR3 comprises 13 residues. Germline V gene sequence: CDR1 GTSNPN, CDR2 SVGIG (reference sequence). With 8 bases clipped from V and 3 bases from J, the junction kept 8 bases outside the gene matches. CDR3 bases: TGTGCCCGAGACAGGGGAGTGTACTATGGCTACACCTTC. Translated: CARDRGVYYGYTF.